This T cell receptor beta chain was identified during a study of cytomegalovirus exposure and HLA in healthy donors. After removal of 5 bases from V and 5 bases from J, the junction contained 3 bases not matched to a gene. CDR1 is SGHTA and CDR2 is FQGTGA in the germline V gene. The CDR3 covers 13 residues. PCR used 60 Vbeta primers and 13 Jbeta primers. TCRdb keeps only in-frame clones here, not all; method: immunoSEQ multiplex PCR. The repertoire has almost 200,000 clones, about four fifths of them found once; the top ten carry approximately 0.4%. Turning to this clone: Its antigen is as yet unknown.

General study findings and limits: One variant, a missense change in DCLRE1C, was linked in a later analysis to TCR beta V- and J-gene trimming. Investigators reported approximately 150 TCR beta chains as tied to cytomegalovirus.

This clonotype was obtained from a male donor in good health and CMV-seropositive. The specimen was PBMCs. This chain links TRBV7-3 with TRBJ2-5; 9 bases fit TRBD1. For the CDR3, the DNA is TGTGCCAGCAGCACCACAGGGGGCGAGACCCAGTACTTC. As protein: CASSTTGGETQYF.